A single sample is the source of the 8 T cell receptor beta chains below, sequenced in a study of blood T cells in healthy people across ages. A second PCR of about 7 to 12 cycles used a sample-barcoded 5' primer and a J-beta primer mix. MiXCR was run by TCRdb on the 5' RACE reads, yielding one entry per CDR3 protein. The table has some 800,000 distinct CDR3 sequences, around 25% seen once; the top ten hold 3% to 4%. The same data also contributed to another study, on T cells of mothers and their children.

Sample: blood. These receptors came from a boy younger than 18 in good health.

This clonotype showed up just a few times. The chain couples TRBV2 to TRBJ2-1, with 10 bases that match TRBD2. Germline CDR1 reads SNHLY; CDR2 reads FYNNEI. With 10 bases clipped from V and 2 bases from J, the junction kept 11 bases outside the gene matches. The CDR3 is 16 amino acids. The CDR3 nucleotides read TGTGCCACCAGGTCGTTCCTAGCGGGAGCCTACAATGAGCAGTTCTTC. Translation gives CATRSFLAGAYNEQFF.

This clonotype has more than one count but fewer than ten. This chain links TRBV7-6 with TRBJ2-7; 7 bases are shared with TRBD1. This CDR3 has 15 residues. Germline values: CDR1 SGHVS, CDR2 FNYEAQ. V lost 5 bases and J lost 1; bases outside the gene matches: 8. The CDR3 DNA follows: TGTGCCAGCAGCCCGCGCCGGGACAGATCCTACGAGCAGTACTTC. It specifies CASSPRRDRSYEQYF.

The rearrangement uses TRBV28 and TRBJ2-7; 7 nucleotides agree with TRBD1. CDR3 length: 14 residues. Germline CDR1 reads MDHEN; CDR2 reads SYDVKM. The junction had 7 bases not matched to a gene; V was cut back by 6 bases and J by 2 bases. CDR3 loop: CASRAPGTAYEQYF. The CDR3 region has the DNA TGTGCCAGCAGAGCCCCCGGGACAGCCTACGAGCAGTACTTC.

The V call is TRBV18, the J call TRBJ2-7, with D perhaps TRBD2 (7 bases). There are 15 residues in the CDR3. The germline V gene encodes CDR1 KGHSH and CDR2 LQKENI. With 3 bases removed from V and 3 bases from J, the gap between germline ends came to 15 bases. The CDR3 loop reads CASSPGAGEDYEQYF. In nucleotides, the CDR3 is TGTGCCAGCTCACCGGGGGCGGGGGAAGACTACGAGCAGTACTTC.

This clonotype was observed a few times. The chain carries TRBV12-3 or TRBV12-4 and TRBJ1-4; 7 nucleotides align to TRBD1. J was trimmed by 8 bases and V by 2 bases; bases with no gene match: 14. The CDR3 extends over 17 amino acids. The CDR3 bases are TGTGCCAGCAGTTTAATCCAGGGGGGAAGAGTAGGCGAAAAACTGTTTTTT. It translates to CASSLIQGGRVGEKLFF.

This clonotype was seen only a few times. The chain recombines TRBV29-1 with TRBJ2-1; D perhaps matches TRBD1 (6 bases). The end of the DNA is better explained by TRBJ2-7, so the J call may be wrong. Germline CDR1 reads SQVTM; CDR2 reads ANQGSEA. The CDR3 contains 15 residues. The CDR3 loop is CSVLNVTGLFNEQYF. The DNA of the CDR3 is TGCAGCGTCCTCAACGTAACAGGGCTCTTCAACGAGCAGTACTTC.

There are a few counts of this clonotype. The V and J genes are TRBV27 and TRBJ2-7; 8 nucleotides line up with TRBD2. Germline V gives CDR1 MNHEY, CDR2 SMNVEV (reference sequence). J was trimmed by 2 bases and V by 6 bases; bases with no gene match: 12. The CDR3 runs to 16 residues. CDR3 region: CASSSPRGGMAYEQYF. In nucleotides, the CDR3 is TGTGCCAGCAGCTCCCCCCGGGGGGGGATGGCCTACGAGCAGTACTTC.

A few counts support this clonotype. The chain has TRBV6-5 and TRBJ1-3; no clear D. V shed 6 bases and J shed 0 bases, with 15 bases lying between them. The CDR3 length is 16 residues. The germline V gene has CDR1 MNHEY and CDR2 SVGAGI. This CDR3 reads CASRRLTLDSGNTIYF. CDR3 nucleotide sequence: TGTGCCAGCAGAAGACTGACTCTTGACTCTGGAAACACCATATATTTT.